This T cell receptor beta chain was recorded in a study of blood T cell repertoires in COVID-19. As for this clone: The same CDR3 arises from other DNA sequences in this sample as well.

V shed 4 bases and J shed 3 bases, with 4 bases lying between them. The CDR3 is made up of 11 amino acids. The V gene's germline CDR1 is SGHTA and CDR2 FQGNSA. Profiled with immunoSEQ multiplex PCR; TCRdb holds only in-frame clones, not every one. The repertoire holds under 250,000 clones, with around 88% as singletons. Source material: peripheral blood. V usage is TRBV7-2 and J usage is TRBJ2-7; D remains ambiguous. The receptor comes from a man aged 40-49 years with active or convalescent COVID-19. This CDR3 reads CASSSVYEQYF. CDR3 bases: TGTGCCAGCAGCTCCGTCTACGAGCAGTACTTC.